Below, one T cell receptor beta chain is given with its context. This specimen belongs to a study of cytomegalovirus exposure and HLA in healthy donors. PCR was performed using 60 Vbeta and 13 Jbeta primers. Measured with immunoSEQ multiplex PCR; TCRdb has only the in-frame clones, and not every one. The repertoire has 120,000 or so clones, 70% to 80% of them found once; the top ten carry about 3.5%. Trimming left V 6 bases short and J 0 bases short, with 14 bases between. The CDR3 has 14 residues. Germline CDR1 reads SQVTM; CDR2 reads ANQGSEA. The TCR comes from a man aged 25-45 years in good health and CMV-seronegative. Sequences were obtained from PBMCs. The chain recombines TRBV29-1 with TRBJ1-1; tentatively, D is TRBD1 (6 bases). The CDR3 spells CSVTSRGVNTEAFF. CDR3 in DNA: TGCAGCGTCACATCCAGGGGTGTGAACACTGAAGCTTTCTTT.